This T cell receptor (beta chain) was documented in a study of control samples from healthy donors and cancer patients. Profiled with immunoSEQ multiplex PCR; TCRdb holds only in-frame clones, not every one. Of roughly 130,000 clones listed, around 90% are singletons. CDR1 and CDR2 (germline): SGHVS, FNYEAQ. The CDR3 loop spans 13 amino acids. Trimming pared 5 bases from V and 4 bases from J, leaving 6 bases between. The sequenced sample consisted of blood. The receptor was isolated from a young man in good health. This rearrangement joins TRBV7-6 to TRBJ2-6; D is undetermined. As DNA, the CDR3 is TGTGCCAGCAGCACCCTCGGGGCCAACGTCCTGACTTTC. It is translated as CASSTLGANVLTF.